The present T cell receptor (beta chain) was sequenced within a study of blood T cells in healthy people across ages. V was trimmed by 5 bases and J by 0 bases, leaving 11 bases between them. CDR3 length equals 15 residues. Through a sample-barcoded 5' primer and a J-beta primer mix, a second PCR was run for roughly 7 to 12 cycles. MiXCR, run by TCRdb on the 5' RACE reads, gives a single entry per CDR3 protein. The sample gives some 1.5 million distinct CDR3 sequences, about 42% of which show up once; approximately 4% is in the top ten. The rearrangement uses TRBV12-3 or TRBV12-4 and TRBJ1-5, with D perhaps TRBD1 (5 bases). Sequenced material: blood. The source of this sequence is a young woman in good health. DNA of the CDR3: TGTGCCAGCAGTCAGGGACTTAATAGCAATCAGCCCCAGCATTTT. It encodes CASSQGLNSNQPQHF.